A single sample gave rise to the 27 T cell receptor beta chains below, sequenced in a study of T cell changes during pregnancy in multiple sclerosis. Here immunoSEQ multiplex PCR was the method, and the copy in TCRdb shows in-frame clones only, minus some. The table has about 36,000 clones, 88% seen once. This sample comprised CD4+ T cells from peripheral blood mononuclear cells, obtained in the first trimester of pregnancy. The receptors were sampled from a female donor with multiple sclerosis, enrolled in a pregnancy study.

The chain links TRBV6-1 to TRBJ1-2, with D unresolved. Germline V gene lookup returns CDR1 MNHNS and CDR2 SASEGT. CDR3 length: 12 amino acids. The V end lost 3 bases, the J end lost 3 bases, and 5 bases lay between the germline ends. CDR3 DNA sequence: TGTGCCAGCAGTGATTCAGACTATGGCTACACCTTC. Translation gives CASSDSDYGYTF.

The chain combines TRBV9 with TRBJ1-2, with TRBD1 matching 9 bases. CDR1 and CDR2 from the germline V gene are SGDLS and YYNGEE. V shed 0 bases, J shed 8 bases, and the junction held 8 bases outside the gene matches. The CDR3 is made up of 15 amino acids. The CDR3 bases are TGTGCCAGCAGCGTAGGGGGACAGGGTACGGGGGGCTACACCTTC. Its translation is CASSVGGQGTGGYTF. Drawing the rest from reference TRBV9 and TRBJ1-2, the complete variable domain is DSGVTQTPKHLITATGQRVTLRCSPRSGDLSVYWYQQSLDQGLQFLIQYYNGEERAKGNILERFSAQQFPDLHSELNLSSLELGDSALYFCASSVGGQGTGGYTFGSGTRLTVV.

The chain couples TRBV7-9 to TRBJ1-1; no clear D gene. The CDR3 runs to 16 residues. V was trimmed by 1 base and J by 0 bases, leaving 12 bases between them. The germline V gene has CDR1 SEHNR and CDR2 FQNEAQ (reference sequence). The CDR3 bases are TGTGCCAGCAGCTTAGAACCGGGGAGAATGAACACTGAAGCTTTCTTT. It encodes CASSLEPGRMNTEAFF.

This sequence joins TRBV2 and TRBJ1-2; 8 bases are shared with TRBD1. The V gene's germline CDR1 is SNHLY and CDR2 FYNNEI. This CDR3 is 14 amino acids long. Unmatched junction bases numbered 4, after V lost 1 base and J lost 6 bases. The CDR3 DNA is TGTGCCAGCAGTGAAGGGACAGGGAAGGATGGCTACACCTTC. Amino acid sequence: CASSEGTGKDGYTF.

In DNA form, the CDR3 reads TGTGCCAGCAGCTTCAGAGGTGTCCGTAACACAGATACGCAGTATTTT. Its protein product is CASSFRGVRNTDTQYF. V and J are TRBV9 and TRBJ2-3; D is undetermined. The CDR3 spans 16 residues. Trimming shortened V by 4 bases and J by 2 bases, and 17 bases separated the two germline ends. From germline, CDR1 is SGDLS and CDR2 YYNGEE.

The chain recombines TRBV6-1 with TRBJ1-1; no reliable D call. Germline CDR1 is MNHNS and CDR2 is SASEGT. Trimming shortened V by 3 bases and J by 10 bases, and 9 bases separated the two germline ends. This CDR3 has 11 amino acids. CDR3 residues: CASSDFPLAFF. In DNA form, the CDR3 reads TGTGCCAGCAGTGACTTCCCCCTAGCTTTCTTT.

The chain joins TRBV7-3 to TRBJ2-7; D possibly corresponds to TRBD1 (6 bases). Germline V gene data show CDR1 as SGHTA and CDR2 as FQGTGA. The V gene lost 5 bases and the J gene lost 6 bases, with 14 bases spanning the gap. The CDR3 has 13 residues. The CDR3 sequence is CASSPRTRGEQYF. CDR3 DNA: TGTGCCAGCAGCCCCCGGACCAGGGGCGAGCAGTACTTC.

Here the CDR3 DNA reads TGTGCCAGCTCACTCGTACAGGGTCTTGGCTATGGCTACACCTTC. Encoded protein: CASSLVQGLGYGYTF. The chain has TRBV18 and TRBJ1-2; D might be TRBD1 (6 bases). The CDR3 contains 15 residues. Germline V gene lookup returns CDR1 KGHSH and CDR2 LQKENI. Trimming pared 4 bases from V and 4 bases from J, leaving 16 bases between.

This clone has just one count. In DNA form, the CDR3 reads TGTGCCAGCAGCTTAGATCTAGGTGGGAGCTCCTACAATGAGCAGTTCTTC. Residues: CASSLDLGGSSYNEQFF. This chain joins TRBV11-3 and TRBJ2-1, with D possibly TRBD2 on 5 matching bases. The CDR3 has 17 residues. The germline V gene encodes CDR1 SGHNT and CDR2 YENEEA. V was trimmed by 0 bases and J by 0 bases, leaving 12 bases between them.

The chain couples TRBV15 to TRBJ2-2; D perhaps matches TRBD1 (7 bases). Trimming left V 0 bases short and J 6 bases short, with 14 bases between. In germline, CDR1 is LNHNV, CDR2 YYDKDF (reference sequence). The length of the CDR3 is 16 residues. The CDR3 reads CATSRDLTGTSGELFF. CDR3 bases: TGTGCCACCAGCAGAGATTTGACAGGGACTTCCGGGGAGCTGTTTTTT.

The genes are TRBV28 and TRBJ2-7; D possibly corresponds to TRBD2 (5 bases). This CDR3 region has 12 residues. Between the trimmed V and J ends, which lost 4 bases and 3 bases, there was a span of 7 bases. The germline V gene encodes CDR1 MDHEN and CDR2 SYDVKM. The CDR3 region has the DNA TGTGCCAGCAGTTCCGGGGTCTACGAGCAGTACTTC. This codes for CASSSGVYEQYF.

The V gene is TRBV28, the J gene TRBJ2-3, with 7 bases aligning to TRBD1. Unmatched junction bases numbered 5, after V lost 5 bases and J lost 3 bases. The CDR3 extends over 14 amino acids. Per germline, CDR1 MDHEN and CDR2 SYDVKM. CDR3 coding DNA: TGTGCCAGCAGTCTACCGGGACAGACAGATACGCAGTATTTT. Translating it yields CASSLPGQTDTQYF.

CDR3 region: CASSRTQRNTEAFF. The CDR3 DNA sequence: TGTGCCAGCTCTAGGACACAAAGGAACACTGAAGCTTTCTTT. The gene calls are TRBV7-9 and TRBJ1-1; maybe TRBD1 (5 bases). V was cut by 8 bases and J by 1 base, with 14 bases left in between. The CDR3 is made up of 14 amino acids. Germline CDR1 reads SEHNR; CDR2 reads FQNEAQ (reference sequence).

Comment on this clone: A read error may account for a junction end that differs from germline. CDR3 nucleotides: TGTGCCAGCAGTTTAGGCAGGACAGTGAATTCACCCCTCCACTTT. It translates to CASSLGRTVNSPLHF. This rearrangement joins TRBV7-9 to TRBJ1-6; possible D gene TRBD1, 6 bases. CDR1 and CDR2 from the germline V gene are SEHNR and FQNEAQ (reference sequence). The CDR3 has 15 residues.

The V and J genes are TRBV27 and TRBJ2-1; 15 nucleotides match TRBD2. Germline CDR1 MNHEY, CDR2 SMNVEV (reference sequence). J lost 9 bases, V lost 0 bases, and 12 bases had no gene match. CDR3 length equals 19 residues. The CDR3 reads CASSLSLSGTSGRLGEQFF. CDR3 bases: TGTGCCAGCAGTTTATCCCTCTCCGGGACTAGCGGGAGGCTAGGTGAGCAGTTCTTC.

This clone was detected only a few times. The chain uses TRBV5-1 and TRBJ2-1, with 8 positions matching TRBD2. The CDR3 runs to 14 residues. Trimming removed 1 base from V and 8 bases from J; junction bases left unmatched: 5. The germline CDR1 and CDR2 sequences are SGHRS and YFSETQ. This CDR3 is CASSLREGHDEQFF. DNA for the CDR3: TGCGCCAGCAGCTTGCGGGAGGGCCACGATGAGCAGTTCTTC.

V and J are TRBV6-6 and TRBJ2-5; TRBD2 aligns across 16 bases. V trimming: 6 bases; J trimming: 4 bases; junction bases outside the gene matches: 2. In germline, CDR1 is MNHNY, CDR2 SVGAGI (reference sequence). There are 15 residues in the CDR3. The CDR3 loop is CASRGTSGRGETQYF. In DNA, the CDR3 is TGTGCCAGCAGGGGGACTAGCGGGAGGGGAGAGACCCAGTACTTC.

The count of this clone is one. The chain has TRBV30 and TRBJ2-3; D is undetermined. Germline V gene lookup returns CDR1 GTSNPN and CDR2 SVGIG (reference sequence). This CDR3 region has 14 residues. V lost 1 base, J lost 3 bases, and 11 bases lay in between. CDR3 in DNA: TGTGCCTGGAGTGAGAAGCTCCCGACAGATACGCAGTATTTT. Translation gives CAWSEKLPTDTQYF.

The rearrangement joins TRBV18 to TRBJ1-6; D not resolved. The V end was cut by 2 bases, the J end by 12 bases, with 11 bases between. Germline V gene lookup returns CDR1 KGHSH and CDR2 LQKENI. CDR3 length: 13 residues. CDR3 nucleotide sequence: TGTGCCAGCTCACCAAATGAGGGAGAACCCCTCCACTTT. It specifies CASSPNEGEPLHF.

The chain couples TRBV15 to TRBJ1-2; 9 bases line up with TRBD1. Germline-derived CDR1 and CDR2 are LNHNV and YYDKDF (reference sequence). V lost 3 bases to trimming and J lost 7 bases; unmatched junction nucleotides: 9. This CDR3 comprises 15 residues. Here the CDR3 reads CATSRGTGRIGGYTF. The CDR3 DNA reads as TGTGCCACCAGCAGGGGGACAGGGAGGATCGGTGGCTACACCTTC.

This sequence joins TRBV4-1 and TRBJ2-2; D might be TRBD1 (5 bases). The germline V gene has CDR1 MGHRA and CDR2 YSYEKL. This CDR3 has 16 residues. V lost 0 bases to trimming and J lost 6 bases, with 14 bases between them. As DNA, the CDR3 is TGCGCCAGCAGCCAAGAGCAAGGGGATTTCGCCGGGGAGCTGTTTTTT. It translates to CASSQEQGDFAGELFF.

The CDR3 region is CAISEAGSNQPQHF. Written as DNA, the CDR3 is TGTGCCATCAGTGAGGCCGGGAGCAATCAGCCCCAGCATTTT. The chain uses TRBV10-3 and TRBJ1-5; D gene uncertain. The germline CDR1 and CDR2 sequences are ENHRY and SYGVKD. Trimming stripped 2 bases from V and 1 base from J, with 6 bases between. The CDR3 contains 14 residues.

This clone counts as medium-sized. The chain uses TRBV27 and TRBJ1-4; 8 nucleotides match TRBD1. V lost 5 bases, J lost 7 bases, and 9 bases stayed unmatched. This CDR3 has 15 residues. Germline V gives CDR1 MNHEY, CDR2 SMNVEV (reference sequence). CDR3 protein: CASSPPGQEIEKLFF. The DNA of the CDR3 is TGTGCCAGCAGTCCCCCGGGACAGGAGATTGAAAAACTGTTTTTT.

This chain connects TRBV18 to TRBJ1-4; TRBD1 aligns across 8 bases. Trimming cost V 0 bases and J 8 bases; bases outside gene matches: 2. There are 14 residues in the CDR3. CDR1 is KGHSH and CDR2 is LQKENI in the germline V gene. The CDR3 reads CASSPPGQAEKLFF. The CDR3 nucleotides read TGTGCCAGCTCACCACCGGGACAGGCCGAAAAACTGTTTTTT.

This clone was seen a single time. The chain combines TRBV19 with TRBJ2-7, with D perhaps matching TRBD2 (5 bases). This CDR3 has 13 residues. V was pared by 5 bases and J by 4 bases, with 12 bases between. Germline V gene sequence: CDR1 LNHDA, CDR2 SQIVND (reference sequence). CDR3 nucleotide sequence: TGTGCCAGTAGTCCGCCGGGAACGTACGAGCAGTACTTC. It codes for CASSPPGTYEQYF.

The V and J genes are TRBV7-2 and TRBJ1-5; a possible D gene is TRBD1 (6 bases). This CDR3 contains 15 residues. CDR1 is SGHTA and CDR2 is FQGNSA in the germline V gene. Trimming cost V 6 bases and J 1 base, with 13 bases left between them. The CDR3 loop is CASSYATGSNQPQHF. The CDR3 nucleotides read TGTGCCAGCAGTTACGCAACAGGGAGCAATCAGCCCCAGCATTTT. The complete variable domain, with remaining parts taken from reference TRBV7-2 and TRBJ1-5, reads GAGVSQSPSNKVTEKGKDVELRCDPISGHTALYWYRQSLGQGLEFLIYFQGNSAPDKSGLPSDRFSAERTGGSVSTLTIQRTQQEDSAVYLCASSYATGSNQPQHFGDGTRLSIL.

This clone was picked up one time. The chain employs TRBV9 and TRBJ2-1; no clear D. V lost 4 bases, J lost 4 bases, and 12 bases lay in between. The CDR3 spans 14 residues. Germline CDR1 SGDLS, CDR2 YYNGEE. For the CDR3, the DNA is TGTGCCAGCAGCTTTACTCTGAGGTACAATGAGCAGTTCTTC. Residues: CASSFTLRYNEQFF.